The 29 T cell receptor beta chains given below trace back to one sample, sequenced in a study of CD8 T cells in Susac syndrome. A quantity of about 0.45 to 1 ug RNA underwent reverse transcription using random hexamers. One entry per CDR3 protein results from TCRdb running MiXCR on the immunoSEQ multiplex PCR reads. The sample holds 120,000 or so distinct CDR3 sequences, just under 95% seen once. The sample was CD8+ T cells from PBMCs. These receptors originate from a human donor with Susac syndrome.

CDR3 loop: CSARDGVQGARDEQFF. CDR3 bases: TGCAGTGCTAGAGATGGGGTACAGGGGGCTAGAGATGAGCAGTTCTTC. V is TRBV20-1 and J is TRBJ2-1; 9 bases align to TRBD1. This CDR3 contains 16 residues. With V trimmed by 0 bases and J by 8 bases, 11 bases remained unmatched. Germline assignment: CDR1 DFQATT and CDR2 SNEGSKA (reference sequence).

The CDR3: CANNGTVYSNQPQHF. For the CDR3, the DNA is TGTGCCAATAACGGGACAGTCTATAGCAATCAGCCCCAGCATTTT. This chain links TRBV25-1 with TRBJ1-5; 7 bases are shared with TRBD1. CDR3 size: 15 residues. Unmatched junction bases numbered 9, after V lost 10 bases and J lost 0 bases. CDR1 MGHDK and CDR2 SYGVNS come from the germline V gene.

Notes on this clonotype: A junction boundary mismatches the germline segment, possibly from a read error. The genes are TRBV6-5 and TRBJ2-1; 9 nucleotides agree with TRBD2. This CDR3 region has 13 residues. Germline V gene sequence: CDR1 MNHEY, CDR2 SVGAGI. Written as DNA, the CDR3 is TGCGAAGTGCGGGGGGGCAGGAGCAATGAGCAGTTCTTC. It translates to CEVRGGRSNEQFF.

The gene calls are TRBV7-9 and TRBJ2-3, with D possibly called TRBD1 or TRBD2 (5 bases each). Germline lookup yields CDR1 SEHNR and CDR2 FQNEAQ (reference sequence). V was cut by 0 bases and J by 1 base, with 8 bases left in between. The length of the CDR3 is 15 residues. The CDR3 reads CASSLAGERTDTQYF. The DNA of the CDR3 is TGTGCCAGCAGCTTAGCGGGGGAGCGCACAGATACGCAGTATTTT.

V gene TRBV6-1 combines with J gene TRBJ2-5; the D gene is possibly TRBD2 (6 bases). Per the germline V gene, CDR1 is MNHNS and CDR2 is SASEGT. V was shortened by 4 bases and J by 7 bases, with 10 bases between the two germline ends. The CDR3 runs to 12 residues. The CDR3 DNA is TGTGCCAGCAGTGGGGGGAGGCCGACCCAGTACTTC. It codes for CASSGGRPTQYF.

The chain is built from TRBV3-1 and TRBJ1-2; D unclear. The germline CDR1 and CDR2 sequences are LGHDT and YNNKEL (reference sequence). The V gene lost 1 base and the J gene lost 0 bases, with 6 bases spanning the gap. This CDR3 is 14 amino acids long. Here the CDR3 DNA reads TGTGCCAGCAGCCAAGTAAACGCTAACTATGGCTACACCTTC. It is translated as CASSQVNANYGYTF. The full variable domain, rest sourced from reference TRBV3-1 and TRBJ1-2, is DTAVSQTPKYLVTQMGNDKSIKCEQNLGHDTMYWYKQDSKKFLKIMFSYNNKELIINETVPNRFSPKSPDKAHLNLHINSLELGDSAVYFCASSQVNANYGYTFGSGTRLTVV.

CDR3 residues: CASSARLAPETQYF. CDR3 nucleotides: TGTGCCAGCAGCGCAAGACTAGCACCCGAGACCCAGTACTTC. The chain couples TRBV9 to TRBJ2-5, with TRBD2 identical over 7 bases. Germline assignment: CDR1 SGDLS and CDR2 YYNGEE. The CDR3 consists of 14 residues. J gave up 5 bases and V 3 bases, and 7 bases lay outside the gene matches.

The chain couples TRBV30 to TRBJ1-1; D is perhaps TRBD1 (6 bases). The CDR3 spans 13 residues. Germline V lookup: CDR1 GTSNPN, CDR2 SVGIG (reference sequence). The ends were cut back, 0 bases at V and 6 bases at J, with 11 bases in the middle. The CDR3 loop is CAWSVRTVPEAFF. DNA of the CDR3: TGTGCCTGGAGTGTAAGGACAGTCCCTGAAGCTTTCTTT.

This clonotype was observed a few times. V is TRBV25-1 and J is TRBJ2-7; no firm D call. Per the germline V gene, CDR1 is MGHDK and CDR2 is SYGVNS. Trimming shortened V by 3 bases and J by 2 bases, and 2 bases separated the two germline ends. The CDR3 runs to 11 residues. The CDR3 region is CASSEAYEQYF. The CDR3 nucleotides are TGTGCCAGCAGTGAGGCCTACGAGCAGTACTTC.

This chain connects TRBV9 to TRBJ2-3, with TRBD2 matching 9 bases. With 0 bases clipped from V and 2 bases from J, the junction kept 7 bases outside the gene matches. Germline loops: CDR1 SGDLS, CDR2 YYNGEE. This CDR3 contains 17 residues. CDR3 sequence: CASSVESAGGFTDTQYF. The CDR3 DNA reads TGTGCCAGCAGCGTAGAGTCGGCGGGGGGGTTCACAGATACGCAGTATTTT.

The chain recombines TRBV29-1 with TRBJ1-1; 7 bases line up with TRBD1. The V segment lost 4 bases and the J segment 1 base; nucleotides outside the gene matches: 3. This CDR3 contains 13 residues. Germline CDR1 and CDR2: SQVTM and ANQGSEA. The CDR3 region has the DNA TGCAGCGTTGTGGGACAGTCGAACACTGAAGCTTTCTTT. This translates into CSVVGQSNTEAFF.

The chain has TRBV12-3 or TRBV12-4 and TRBJ2-3; 7 bases map to TRBD2. V trimming: 10 bases; J trimming: 2 bases; junction bases outside the gene matches: 9. This CDR3 comprises 14 residues. CDR3 protein: CATGGNSLTDTQYF. CDR3 in DNA: TGTGCCACCGGGGGGAACTCACTCACAGATACGCAGTATTTT.

The chain has TRBV9 and TRBJ1-3; D gene uncertain. V gave up 3 bases and J gave up 7 bases, with 17 bases separating them. CDR3 length: 15 residues. The germline V gene encodes CDR1 SGDLS and CDR2 YYNGEE. The CDR3 DNA reads as TGTGCCAGCAGCGCTTGGACGGTTGACGAGAACACCATATATTTT. Its translation: CASSAWTVDENTIYF.

The gene calls are TRBV20-1 and TRBJ2-7; no firm D call. CDR3 length: 15 residues. Germline V gene data show CDR1 as DFQATT and CDR2 as SNEGSKA (reference sequence). Trimming removed 0 bases at V and 6 bases at J, with 18 bases between. CDR3 region: CSARDSANGRGEQYF. CDR3 sequence (DNA): TGCAGTGCTAGAGATTCGGCCAATGGTCGTGGCGAGCAGTACTTC.

V gene TRBV10-3 combines with J gene TRBJ2-3; D remains ambiguous. Looked up from germline, CDR1 is ENHRY and CDR2 is SYGVKD. The CDR3 has 12 residues. Trimming removed 8 bases at V and 7 bases at J, with 13 bases between. In DNA form, the CDR3 reads TGTGCCATCGAAGAACCCCCGAATACGCAGTATTTT. It yields the protein CAIEEPPNTQYF.

The CDR3, as DNA: TGTGCCAGCAGCTCATGGAGGGGGGAAGATACGCAGTATTTT. Translated: CASSSWRGEDTQYF. The chain joins TRBV27 to TRBJ2-3; D may be TRBD1 or TRBD2 (6 bases each). This CDR3 is built from 14 residues. CDR1 MNHEY and CDR2 SMNVEV come from the germline V gene (reference sequence). The V end lost 6 bases, the J end lost 5 bases, and 15 bases lay between the germline ends.

V is TRBV6-5 and J is TRBJ2-7; D remains ambiguous. The germline V gene encodes CDR1 MNHEY and CDR2 SVGAGI. V lost 2 bases, J lost 5 bases, and 10 bases lay in between. CDR3 length: 13 residues. The CDR3 loop is CASSYVGWDEQYF. The CDR3 DNA reads as TGTGCCAGCAGTTACGTAGGGTGGGACGAGCAGTACTTC.

The rearrangement joins TRBV3-1 to TRBJ2-5, with 7 bases that match TRBD2. Germline V gene lookup returns CDR1 LGHDT and CDR2 YNNKEL (reference sequence). V shed 3 bases and J 0 bases; nucleotides not matched to a gene: 10. The CDR3 has 17 amino acids. The CDR3 region is CASSQSGLAAYQETQYF. The CDR3, as DNA: TGTGCCAGCAGCCAGTCAGGGCTAGCGGCGTACCAAGAGACCCAGTACTTC.

J is TRBJ2-7 and V is TRBV5-1; 10 bases line up with TRBD2. The J segment lost 3 bases and the V segment lost 0 bases, leaving 3 bases of the junction unmatched. The V gene's germline CDR1 is SGHRS and CDR2 YFSETQ. The CDR3 is 15 residues long. This chain's CDR3 is CASSLVASGGYEQYF. DNA of the CDR3: TGCGCCAGCAGCTTGGTGGCTAGCGGGGGCTACGAGCAGTACTTC. The full variable domain, completed using reference TRBV5-1 and TRBJ2-7, is KAGVTQTPRYLIKTRGQQVTLSCSPISGHRSVSWYQQTPGQGLQFLFEYFSETQRNKGNFPGRFSGRQFSNSRSEMNVSTLELGDSALYLCASSLVASGGYEQYFGPGTRLTVT.

The chain is built from TRBV19 and TRBJ2-7; D is perhaps TRBD1 (5 bases). V gave up 3 bases and J gave up 5 bases, with 14 bases separating them. The germline CDR1 and CDR2 sequences are LNHDA and SQIVND (reference sequence). The CDR3 is made up of 14 amino acids. CDR3 nucleotides: TGTGCCAGTAGTATTGTCGCAGGGTTGGACGAGCAGTACTTC. Amino acids: CASSIVAGLDEQYF.

The V gene is TRBV27, the J gene TRBJ2-1; maybe TRBD1 (6 bases). V lost 0 bases, J lost 8 bases, and 14 bases lay in between. The CDR3 extends over 15 amino acids. The germline V gene has CDR1 MNHEY and CDR2 SMNVEV (reference sequence). CDR3 region: CASSLSPTGIDEQFF. DNA for the CDR3: TGTGCCAGCAGTTTATCCCCCACAGGGATCGATGAGCAGTTCTTC.

This sequence joins TRBV19 and TRBJ1-1; no clear D gene. The CDR3 is made up of 12 amino acids. The germline V gene encodes CDR1 LNHDA and CDR2 SQIVND (reference sequence). Between the trimmed V and J ends, which lost 10 bases and 1 base, there was a span of 10 bases. Here the CDR3 reads CATFDKNTEAFF. The CDR3 DNA follows: TGTGCCACCTTCGACAAGAACACTGAAGCTTTCTTT. The variable domain in full, completed from reference TRBV19 and TRBJ1-1, reads DGGITQSPKYLFRKEGQNVTLSCEQNLNHDAMYWYRQDPGQGLRLIYYSQIVNDFQKGDIAEGYSVSREKKESFPLTVTSAQKNPTAFYLCATFDKNTEAFFGQGTRLTVV.

This clonotype was seen a few times. The chain carries TRBV6-2 or TRBV6-3 and TRBJ2-1; 8 positions agree with TRBD2. With 2 bases clipped from V and 2 bases from J, the junction kept 2 bases outside the gene matches. The length of the CDR3 is 15 residues. Germline loops: CDR1 MNHEY, CDR2 SVGEGT. The CDR3 here is CASSYQAGAYNEQFF. CDR3 sequence (DNA): TGTGCCAGCAGTTACCAAGCGGGGGCCTACAATGAGCAGTTCTTC.

The genes are TRBV6-2 or TRBV6-3 and TRBJ2-1; the match to TRBD2 covers 12 bases. CDR1 is MNHEY and CDR2 is SVGEGT in the germline V gene. Trimming cost V 2 bases and J 0 bases; bases outside gene matches: 8. The CDR3 spans 19 residues. The CDR3 here is CASSYEASGGASSYNEQFF. The CDR3 bases are TGTGCCAGCAGTTACGAGGCTAGCGGGGGGGCGAGCTCCTACAATGAGCAGTTCTTC.

In this sample, this clonotype turned up a few times. The rearrangement links TRBV4-1 to TRBJ1-1; D is perhaps TRBD1 (5 bases). V shed 6 bases and J shed 1 base, with 15 bases lying between them. The CDR3 loop spans 15 amino acids. Germline V gene lookup returns CDR1 MGHRA and CDR2 YSYEKL. This CDR3 reads CASRSGSLGNTEAFF. In DNA, the CDR3 is TGCGCCAGCAGATCAGGGTCCCTAGGGAACACTGAAGCTTTCTTT.

This chain connects TRBV2 to TRBJ1-2; D unresolved. The CDR3 has 11 residues. Germline V gives CDR1 SNHLY, CDR2 FYNNEI. Trimming took off 7 bases at V and 5 bases at J, with 8 bases between the two ends. In DNA form, the CDR3 reads TGTGCCAGCAAGAAGGAATATGGCTACACCTTC. Translation gives CASKKEYGYTF.

The rearrangement links TRBV7-8 to TRBJ1-5; D call uncertain. The CDR3 contains 15 residues. Deletions cut 4 bases from V and 5 bases from J, with 15 bases between. The germline V gene has CDR1 SGHVS and CDR2 FQNEAQ. In nucleotides, the CDR3 is TGTGCCAGCAGCTCTAGGGAGATGAGGGATCAGCCCCAGCATTTT. This gives the protein CASSSREMRDQPQHF.

This clonotype was found once. The chain is built from TRBV30 and TRBJ2-7, with a possible D match to TRBD1 (7 bases). The CDR3 length is 15 residues. The V gene's germline CDR1 is GTSNPN and CDR2 SVGIG (reference sequence). V lost 4 bases, J lost 3 bases, and 19 bases lay in between. This chain's CDR3 is CAWIGWGDRNYEQYF. In nucleotides, the CDR3 is TGTGCCTGGATCGGATGGGGGGACAGAAACTACGAGCAGTACTTC. The entire variable domain, with the rest obtained from reference TRBV30 and TRBJ2-7, is as follows: SQTIHQWPATLVQPVGSPLSLECTVEGTSNPNLYWYRQAAGRGLQLLFYSVGIGQISSEVPQNLSASRPQDRQFILSSKKLLLSDSGFYLCAWIGWGDRNYEQYFGPGTRLTVT.

CDR3 nucleotide sequence: TGTGCCAGCAGCCCCGGAGCGGCCAGCTCCTACAATGAGCAGTTCTTC. Translated: CASSPGAASSYNEQFF. The J gene is TRBJ2-1, the V gene TRBV11-2; maybe TRBD2 (5 bases). Trimming stripped 5 bases from V and 0 bases from J, with 14 bases between. This CDR3 spans 16 amino acids. CDR1 is SGHAT and CDR2 is FQNNGV in the germline V gene.